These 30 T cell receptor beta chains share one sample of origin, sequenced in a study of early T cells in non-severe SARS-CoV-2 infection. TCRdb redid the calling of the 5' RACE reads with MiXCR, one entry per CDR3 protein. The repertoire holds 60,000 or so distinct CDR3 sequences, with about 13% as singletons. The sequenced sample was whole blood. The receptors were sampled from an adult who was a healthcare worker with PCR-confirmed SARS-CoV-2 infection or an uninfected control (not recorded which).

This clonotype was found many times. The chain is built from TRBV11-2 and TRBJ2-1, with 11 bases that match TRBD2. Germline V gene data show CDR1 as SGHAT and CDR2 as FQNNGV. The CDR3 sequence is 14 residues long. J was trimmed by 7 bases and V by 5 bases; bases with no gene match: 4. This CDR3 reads CASSTWTSGNEQFF. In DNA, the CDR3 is TGTGCCAGCAGCACATGGACTAGCGGGAATGAGCAGTTCTTC.

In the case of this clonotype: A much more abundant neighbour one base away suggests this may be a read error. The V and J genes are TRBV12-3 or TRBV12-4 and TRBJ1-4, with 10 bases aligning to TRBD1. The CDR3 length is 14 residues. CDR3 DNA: TGTGCCGGCAGCGGGGGACAGGGGACCCAAAAACTGTTTTTT. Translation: CAGSGGQGTQKLFF.

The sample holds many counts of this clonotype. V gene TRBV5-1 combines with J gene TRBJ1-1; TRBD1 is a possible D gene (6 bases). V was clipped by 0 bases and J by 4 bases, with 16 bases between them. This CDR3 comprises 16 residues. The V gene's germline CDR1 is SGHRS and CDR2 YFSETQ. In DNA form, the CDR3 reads TGCGCCAGCAGCTTGGAGACAACAGGGCTCGGCACTGAAGCTTTCTTT. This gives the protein CASSLETTGLGTEAFF.

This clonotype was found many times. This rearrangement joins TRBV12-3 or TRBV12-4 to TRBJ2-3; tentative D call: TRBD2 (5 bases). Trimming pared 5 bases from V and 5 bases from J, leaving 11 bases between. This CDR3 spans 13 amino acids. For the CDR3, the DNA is TGTGCCAGCAGTCCCGGGGTAGGAGATACGCAGTATTTT. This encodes CASSPGVGDTQYF.

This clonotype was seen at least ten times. In DNA, the CDR3 is TGCGCCAGCAGTCGGGGGTTTGAAGCTTTCTTT. Translated: CASSRGFEAFF. The rearrangement joins TRBV10-1 to TRBJ1-1; D perhaps matches TRBD1 (5 bases). Deletions cut 5 bases from V and 7 bases from J, with 8 bases between. The CDR3 is 11 residues long. Germline assignment: CDR1 WNHNN and CDR2 SYGVQD (reference sequence).

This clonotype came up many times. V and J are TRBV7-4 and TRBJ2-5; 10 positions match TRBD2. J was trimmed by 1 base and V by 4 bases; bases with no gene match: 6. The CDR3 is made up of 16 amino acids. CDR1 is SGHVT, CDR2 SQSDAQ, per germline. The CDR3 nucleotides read TGTGCCAGCAGCTGCCCTCCTAGCGGGGGCCAAGAGACCCAGTACTTC. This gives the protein CASSCPPSGGQETQYF.

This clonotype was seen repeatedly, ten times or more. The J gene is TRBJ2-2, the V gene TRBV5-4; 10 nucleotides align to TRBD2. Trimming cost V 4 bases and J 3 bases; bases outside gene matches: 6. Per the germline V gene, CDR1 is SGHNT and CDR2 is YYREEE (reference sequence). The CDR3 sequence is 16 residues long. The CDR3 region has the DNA TGTGCCAGCAGCAGGTCTAGCGGGAGATACACCGGGGAGCTGTTTTTT. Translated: CASSRSSGRYTGELFF. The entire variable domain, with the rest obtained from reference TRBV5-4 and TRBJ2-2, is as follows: ETGVTQSPTHLIKTRGQQVTLRCSSQSGHNTVSWYQQALGQGPQFIFQYYREEENGRGNFPPRFSGLQFPNYSSELNVNALELDDSALYLCASSRSSGRYTGELFFGEGSRLTVL.

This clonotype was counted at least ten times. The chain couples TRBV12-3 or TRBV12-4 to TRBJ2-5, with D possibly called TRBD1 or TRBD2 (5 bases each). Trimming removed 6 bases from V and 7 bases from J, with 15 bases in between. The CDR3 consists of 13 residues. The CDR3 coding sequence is TGTGCCAGCAGCCCCAGGGACGTAGGGACCCAGTACTTC. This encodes CASSPRDVGTQYF.

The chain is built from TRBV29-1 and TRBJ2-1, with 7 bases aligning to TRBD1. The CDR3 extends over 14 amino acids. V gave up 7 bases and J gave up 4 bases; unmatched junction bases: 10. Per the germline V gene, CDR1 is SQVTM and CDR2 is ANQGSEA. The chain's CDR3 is CSAATGASYNEQFF. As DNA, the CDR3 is TGCAGCGCTGCAACAGGGGCTTCTTACAATGAGCAGTTCTTC.

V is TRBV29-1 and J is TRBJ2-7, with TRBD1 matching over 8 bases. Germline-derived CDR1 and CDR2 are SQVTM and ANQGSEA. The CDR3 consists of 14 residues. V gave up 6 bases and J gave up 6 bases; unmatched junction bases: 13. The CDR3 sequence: CSVQRTGSQGEQYF. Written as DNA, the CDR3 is TGCAGCGTACAGAGGACAGGGTCCCAGGGCGAGCAGTACTTC.

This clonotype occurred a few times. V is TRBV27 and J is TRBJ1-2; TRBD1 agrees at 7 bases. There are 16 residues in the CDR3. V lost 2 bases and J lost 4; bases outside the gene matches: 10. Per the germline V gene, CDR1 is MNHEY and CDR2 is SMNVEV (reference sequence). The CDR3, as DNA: TGTGCCAGCAGTTTAACAGGGGCGGCTTATTTCTATGGCTACACCTTC. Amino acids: CASSLTGAAYFYGYTF.

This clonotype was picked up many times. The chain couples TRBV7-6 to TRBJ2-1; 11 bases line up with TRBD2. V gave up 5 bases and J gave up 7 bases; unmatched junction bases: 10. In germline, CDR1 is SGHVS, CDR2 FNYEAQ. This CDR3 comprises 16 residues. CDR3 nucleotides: TGTGCCAGCAGCAAAACCCCACTAGCGGGAGTAAATGAGCAGTTCTTC. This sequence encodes CASSKTPLAGVNEQFF.

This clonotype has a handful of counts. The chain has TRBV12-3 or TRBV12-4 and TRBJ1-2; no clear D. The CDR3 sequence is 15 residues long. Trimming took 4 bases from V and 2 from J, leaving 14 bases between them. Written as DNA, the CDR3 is TGTGCCAGCAGTTCACCCCCACATGAGAACTATGGCTACACCTTC. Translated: CASSSPPHENYGYTF.

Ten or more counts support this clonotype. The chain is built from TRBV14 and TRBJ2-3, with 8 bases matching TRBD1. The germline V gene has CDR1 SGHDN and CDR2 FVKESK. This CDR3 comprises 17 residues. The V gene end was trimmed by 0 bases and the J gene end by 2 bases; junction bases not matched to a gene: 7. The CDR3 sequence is CASSQDLGQGYTDTQYF. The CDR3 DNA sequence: TGTGCCAGCAGCCAAGACCTCGGACAGGGATACACAGATACGCAGTATTTT.

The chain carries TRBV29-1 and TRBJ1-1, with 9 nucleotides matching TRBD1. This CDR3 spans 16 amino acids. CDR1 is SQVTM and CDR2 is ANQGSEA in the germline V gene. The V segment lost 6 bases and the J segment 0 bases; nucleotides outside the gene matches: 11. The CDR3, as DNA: TGCAGCGTCGATCGGCCGGGACAGGGACTGAACACTGAAGCTTTCTTT. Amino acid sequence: CSVDRPGQGLNTEAFF.

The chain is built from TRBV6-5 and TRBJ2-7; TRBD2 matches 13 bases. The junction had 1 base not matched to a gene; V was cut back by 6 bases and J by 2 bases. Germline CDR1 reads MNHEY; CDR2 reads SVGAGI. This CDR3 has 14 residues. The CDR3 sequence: CASRGLAGAYEQYF. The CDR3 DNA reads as TGTGCCAGCAGAGGACTAGCGGGGGCCTACGAGCAGTACTTC.

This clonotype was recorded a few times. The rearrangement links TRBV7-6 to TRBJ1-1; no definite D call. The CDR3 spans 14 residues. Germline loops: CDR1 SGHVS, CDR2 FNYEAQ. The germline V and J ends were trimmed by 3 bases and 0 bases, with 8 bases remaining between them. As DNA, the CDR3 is TGTGCCAGCAGCTTGGACGACATGAACACTGAAGCTTTCTTT. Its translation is CASSLDDMNTEAFF.

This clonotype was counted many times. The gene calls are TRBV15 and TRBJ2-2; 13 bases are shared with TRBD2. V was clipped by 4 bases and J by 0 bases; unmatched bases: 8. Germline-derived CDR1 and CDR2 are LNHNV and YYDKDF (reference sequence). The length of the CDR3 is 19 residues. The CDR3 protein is CATSTRLAGGPANTGELFF. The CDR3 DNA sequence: TGTGCCACCAGCACACGACTAGCGGGGGGACCAGCGAACACCGGGGAGCTGTTTTTT.

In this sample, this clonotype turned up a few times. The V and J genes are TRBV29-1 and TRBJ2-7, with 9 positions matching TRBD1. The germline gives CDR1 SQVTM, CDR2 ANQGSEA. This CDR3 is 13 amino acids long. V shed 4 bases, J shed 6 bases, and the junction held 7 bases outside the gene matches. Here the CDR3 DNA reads TGCAGCGTTGTATGGGACAGGGAAGGCGAGCAGTACTTC. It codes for CSVVWDREGEQYF.

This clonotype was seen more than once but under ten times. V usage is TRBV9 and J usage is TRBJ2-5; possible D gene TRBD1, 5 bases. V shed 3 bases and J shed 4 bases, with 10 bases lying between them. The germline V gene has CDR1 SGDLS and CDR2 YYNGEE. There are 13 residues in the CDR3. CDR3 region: CASSGGLGETQYF. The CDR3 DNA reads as TGTGCCAGCAGCGGGGGCTTGGGAGAGACCCAGTACTTC.

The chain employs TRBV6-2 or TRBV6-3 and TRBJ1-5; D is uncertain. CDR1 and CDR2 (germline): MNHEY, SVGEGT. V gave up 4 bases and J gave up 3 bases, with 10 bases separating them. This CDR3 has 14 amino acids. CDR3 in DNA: TGTGCCAGCAGTTTTACAAGTTTCAATCAGCCCCAGCATTTT. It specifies CASSFTSFNQPQHF.

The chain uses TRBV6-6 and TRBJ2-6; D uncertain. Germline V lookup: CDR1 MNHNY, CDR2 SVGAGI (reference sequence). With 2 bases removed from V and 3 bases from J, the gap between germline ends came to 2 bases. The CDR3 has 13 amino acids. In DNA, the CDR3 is TGTGCCAGCAGTTACGGTGGGGCCAACGTCCTGACTTTC. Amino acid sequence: CASSYGGANVLTF.

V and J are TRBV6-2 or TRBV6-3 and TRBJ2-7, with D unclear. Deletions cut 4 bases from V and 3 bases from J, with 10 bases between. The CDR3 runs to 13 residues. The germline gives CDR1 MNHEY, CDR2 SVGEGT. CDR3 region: CASSFNSVYEQYF. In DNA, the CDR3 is TGTGCCAGCAGTTTCAACTCTGTCTACGAGCAGTACTTC.

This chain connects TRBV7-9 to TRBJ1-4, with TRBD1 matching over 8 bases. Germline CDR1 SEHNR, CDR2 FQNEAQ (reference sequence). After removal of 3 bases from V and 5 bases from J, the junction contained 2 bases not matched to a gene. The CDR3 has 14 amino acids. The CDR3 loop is CASSLGQANEKLFF. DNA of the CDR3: TGTGCCAGCAGCTTGGGACAGGCGAATGAAAAACTGTTTTTT. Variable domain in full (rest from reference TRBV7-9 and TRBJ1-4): DTGVSQNPRHKITKRGQNVTFRCDPISEHNRLYWYRQTLGQGPEFLTYFQNEAQLEKSRLLSDRFSAERPKGSFSTLEIQRTEQGDSAMYLCASSLGQANEKLFFGSGTQLSVL.

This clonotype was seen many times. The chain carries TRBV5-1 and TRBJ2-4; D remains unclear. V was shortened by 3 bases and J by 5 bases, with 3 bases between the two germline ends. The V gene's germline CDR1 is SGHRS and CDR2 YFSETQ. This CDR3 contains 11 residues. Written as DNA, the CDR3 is TGCGCCAGCAGCTCTGAAAACATTCAGTACTTC. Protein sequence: CASSSENIQYF.

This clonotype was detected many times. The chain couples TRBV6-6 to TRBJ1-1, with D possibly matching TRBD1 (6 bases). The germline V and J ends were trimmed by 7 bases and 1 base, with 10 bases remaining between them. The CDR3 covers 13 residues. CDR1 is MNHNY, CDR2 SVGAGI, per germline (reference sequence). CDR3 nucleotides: TGTGCCAGCATGGGGACACAGAACACTGAAGCTTTCTTT. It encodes CASMGTQNTEAFF.

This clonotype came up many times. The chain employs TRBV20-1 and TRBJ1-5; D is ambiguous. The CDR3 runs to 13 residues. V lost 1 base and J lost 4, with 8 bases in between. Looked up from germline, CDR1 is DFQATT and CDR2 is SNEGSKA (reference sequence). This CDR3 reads CSARVLANQPQHF. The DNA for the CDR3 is TGCAGTGCTAGAGTTCTGGCTAATCAGCCCCAGCATTTT.

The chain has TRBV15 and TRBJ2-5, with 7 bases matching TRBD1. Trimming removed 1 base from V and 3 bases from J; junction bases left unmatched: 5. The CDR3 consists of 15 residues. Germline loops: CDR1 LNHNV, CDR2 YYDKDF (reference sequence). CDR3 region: CATSRGQGYEETQYF. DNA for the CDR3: TGTGCCACCAGCAGAGGACAGGGATATGAAGAGACCCAGTACTTC.

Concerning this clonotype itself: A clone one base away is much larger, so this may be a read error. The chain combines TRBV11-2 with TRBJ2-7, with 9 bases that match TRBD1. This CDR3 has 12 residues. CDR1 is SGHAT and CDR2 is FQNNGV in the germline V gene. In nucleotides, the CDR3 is TGTCCCAGCAGCACGACAGGGGGCGAGCAGTACTTC. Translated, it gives CPSSTTGGEQYF.

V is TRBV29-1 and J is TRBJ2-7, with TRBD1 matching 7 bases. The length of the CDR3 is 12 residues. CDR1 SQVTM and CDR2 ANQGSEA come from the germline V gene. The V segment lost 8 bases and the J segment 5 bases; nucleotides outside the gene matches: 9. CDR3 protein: CSIRQGQHEQYF. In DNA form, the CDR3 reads TGCAGCATAAGACAGGGTCAGCACGAGCAGTACTTC.